The 24 T cell receptor beta chains below all came from one sample that was sequenced in a study of blood T cell repertoires in COVID-19. Profiling relied on immunoSEQ multiplex PCR, and the TCRdb table lists in-frame clones only, not all of them. This sample has 150,000 or so clones; nearly 85% occur once, and the top ten carry 44%. The sequenced sample consisted of peripheral blood. These receptors were taken from a human donor in a cohort sampled during active COVID-19.

The V and J genes are TRBV3-1 (or the pseudogene TRBV3-2) and TRBJ2-7; perhaps TRBD2 as D (5 bases). V was shortened by 1 base and J by 4 bases, with 17 bases between the two germline ends. The length of the CDR3 is 16 residues. Germline assignment: CDR1 LGHDT and CDR2 YNNKEL (reference sequence). The CDR3: CASSQAPSFSSYEQYV. CDR3 nucleotide sequence: TGTGCCAGCAGCCAAGCTCCTAGCTTTAGCTCGTACGAGCAGTACGTC.

The gene calls are TRBV6-6 and TRBJ2-7, with D possibly TRBD2 on 7 matching bases. Germline lookup yields CDR1 MNHNY and CDR2 SVGAGI (reference sequence). This CDR3 has 15 amino acids. V was clipped by 4 bases and J by 0 bases, with 13 bases between them. The CDR3 loop reads CASSSGGLGSYEQYV. DNA of the CDR3: TGTGCCAGCAGTTCGGGGGGCCTGGGCTCCTACGAGCAGTACGTC.

This CDR3 reads CASSLLSGSGGEQFF. DNA of the CDR3: TGTGCCAGCAGCTTACTTAGCGGGAGCGGTGGGGAGCAGTTCTTC. The chain couples TRBV11-1 to TRBJ2-1, with 9 bases matching TRBD2. The trim removed 2 bases at V and 10 bases at J, leaving 9 bases unmatched. The germline CDR1 and CDR2 sequences are SGHAT and FQDESV (reference sequence). This CDR3 is 15 amino acids long.

The V call is TRBV15, the J call TRBJ2-5; weak D call: TRBD2 (6 bases). Trimming removed 1 base at V and 5 bases at J, with 11 bases between. The CDR3 loop spans 14 amino acids. Germline loops: CDR1 LNHNV, CDR2 YYDKDF (reference sequence). Here the CDR3 DNA reads TGTGCCACCAGCAGAGGGGGACTGGGGGAGACCCAGTACTTC. It specifies CATSRGGLGETQYF.

The rearrangement uses TRBV11-3 and TRBJ2-5, with 10 nucleotides matching TRBD2. The ends lost 1 base at V and 1 base at J; junction bases unmatched: 3. The CDR3 runs to 16 residues. From germline, CDR1 is SGHNT and CDR2 YENEEA. Here the CDR3 reads CASSLGTSGLQETQYF. CDR3 DNA: TGTGCCAGCAGCTTAGGGACTAGCGGACTCCAAGAGACCCAGTACTTC.

The V gene is TRBV19, the J gene TRBJ1-6; the match to TRBD1 covers 7 bases. This CDR3 contains 15 residues. The germline gives CDR1 LNHDA, CDR2 SQIVND (reference sequence). Trimming took 6 bases from V and 7 from J; bases not matched to a gene: 9. The CDR3 region has the DNA TGTGCCAGTAGGGTTACCGGGACAGAAAATTCACCCCTCCACTTT. It translates to CASRVTGTENSPLHF.

The chain carries TRBV7-2 and TRBJ2-3; TRBD2 aligns across 9 bases. The V segment lost 7 bases and the J segment 6 bases; nucleotides outside the gene matches: 14. CDR3 length: 16 residues. In germline, CDR1 is SGHTA, CDR2 FQGNSA. CDR3 residues: CASTEITIAGADTQYF. DNA for the CDR3: TGTGCCAGCACCGAAATTACCATAGCGGGAGCGGATACGCAGTATTTT.

The V gene is TRBV9, the J gene TRBJ1-6; D gene ambiguous. This CDR3 region has 14 residues. Germline V gene lookup returns CDR1 SGDLS and CDR2 YYNGEE. V was pared by 4 bases and J by 0 bases, with 5 bases between. The CDR3 sequence is CASSLSSYNSPLHF. The CDR3 DNA is TGTGCCAGCAGCTTGAGCTCCTATAATTCACCCCTCCACTTT.

The chain combines TRBV2 with TRBJ2-6; D is uncertain. Germline V CDR1 and CDR2: SNHLY, FYNNEI. V was clipped by 5 bases and J by 0 bases, with 8 bases between them. This CDR3 is 15 amino acids long. The CDR3 nucleotides are TGTGCCAGCAGTTGGCAGTTCTCTGGGGCCAACGTCCTGACTTTC. Amino acids: CASSWQFSGANVLTF. Full variable domain (missing parts from reference TRBV2 and TRBJ2-6): EPEVTQTPSHQVTQMGQEVILRCVPISNHLYFYWYRQILGQKVEFLVSFYNNEISEKSEIFDDQFSVERPDGSNFTLKIRSTKLEDSAMYFCASSWQFSGANVLTFGAGSRLTVL.

The V and J genes are TRBV12-3 or TRBV12-4 and TRBJ1-2, with D perhaps TRBD1 (5 bases). The CDR3 has 13 amino acids. V was pared by 1 base and J by 4 bases, with 7 bases between. CDR3: CASSLEGSYGYTF. For the CDR3, the DNA is TGTGCCAGCAGTTTAGAGGGGTCCTATGGCTACACCTTC.

The gene calls are TRBV2 and TRBJ1-1, with D possibly TRBD1 on 6 matching bases. This CDR3 contains 13 residues. V was clipped by 5 bases and J by 2 bases, with 9 bases between them. CDR1 and CDR2 from the germline V gene are SNHLY and FYNNEI. The CDR3 here is CASSLRGNTEAFF. As DNA, the CDR3 is TGTGCCAGCAGTCTCAGGGGTAACACTGAAGCTTTCTTT.

The chain links TRBV7-2 to TRBJ1-6; 7 nucleotides match TRBD1. CDR1 and CDR2 from the germline V gene are SGHTA and FQGNSA. The ends lost 5 bases at V and 7 bases at J; junction bases unmatched: 5. The CDR3 length is 14 residues. The CDR3 spells CASSPDRANSPLHF. The CDR3 region has the DNA TGTGCCAGCAGCCCCGACAGGGCGAATTCACCCCTCCACTTT. Full variable domain (outside the CDR3, taken from reference TRBV7-2 and TRBJ1-6): GAGVSQSPSNKVTEKGKDVELRCDPISGHTALYWYRQSLGQGLEFLIYFQGNSAPDKSGLPSDRFSAERTGGSVSTLTIQRTQQEDSAVYLCASSPDRANSPLHFGNGTRLTVT.

This clone was picked up one time. The chain carries TRBV18 and TRBJ1-4; D is ambiguous. Per germline, CDR1 KGHSH and CDR2 LQKENI. CDR3 size: 14 residues. Trimming cost V 1 base and J 4 bases, with 7 bases left between them. The CDR3 region is CASSPQGLNEKLFF. CDR3 DNA: TGTGCCAGCTCACCACAAGGACTTAATGAAAAACTGTTTTTT. Complete variable domain (other parts from reference TRBV18 and TRBJ1-4): NAGVMQNPRHLVRRRGQEARLRCSPMKGHSHVYWYRQLPEEGLKFMVYLQKENIIDESGMPKERFSAEFPKEGPSILRIQQVVRGDSAAYFCASSPQGLNEKLFFGSGTQLSVL.

The V gene is TRBV4-3, the J gene TRBJ2-1; 8 bases are shared with TRBD2. The CDR3 is 16 amino acids. Germline loops: CDR1 LGHNA, CDR2 YSLEER. The trim removed 0 bases at V and 7 bases at J, leaving 8 bases unmatched. CDR3 coding DNA: TGCGCCAGCAGCCAAGATATGGCTAGCGGGTGGAATGAGCAGTTCTTC. The encoded protein is CASSQDMASGWNEQFF.

V is TRBV3-1 (or the pseudogene TRBV3-2) and J is TRBJ1-2; D is possibly TRBD1 (6 bases). The CDR3 has 15 residues. Trimming stripped 4 bases from V and 4 bases from J, with 16 bases between. Per germline, CDR1 LGHDT and CDR2 YNNKEL (reference sequence). As DNA, the CDR3 is TGTGCCAGCAGCCCGATCGGGAGGGGGTCCTATGGCTACACCTTC. Its translation is CASSPIGRGSYGYTF.

V is TRBV11-2 and J is TRBJ1-1; a possible D gene is TRBD1 (6 bases). The V gene lost 5 bases and the J gene lost 4 bases, with 17 bases spanning the gap. CDR1 is SGHAT and CDR2 is FQNNGV in the germline V gene. The CDR3 length is 15 residues. The CDR3 nucleotides read TGTGCCAGCAGCGCCAATCCACAGGGTGGCACTGAAGCTTTCTTT. It is translated as CASSANPQGGTEAFF.

This clone was counted between two and nine times. The CDR3, as DNA: TGTGCCAGCAGCTTAGGGAGGGTTAACACCGGGGAGCTGTTTTTT. Protein: CASSLGRVNTGELFF. The rearrangement links TRBV7-2 to TRBJ2-2; TRBD2 might be the D (6 bases). Trimming left V 1 base short and J 2 bases short, with 8 bases between. CDR1 and CDR2 from the germline V gene are SGHTA and FQGNSA. The CDR3 runs to 15 residues.

The rearrangement uses TRBV29-1 and TRBJ2-5; TRBD2 agrees at 10 bases. There are 13 residues in the CDR3. J was trimmed by 3 bases and V by 6 bases; bases with no gene match: 4. Germline V CDR1 and CDR2: SQVTM, ANQGSEA. In DNA form, the CDR3 reads TGCAGCGTCGCTCTAGCGGGAGAAGAGACCCAGTACTTC. Amino acid sequence: CSVALAGEETQYF.

The chain carries TRBV7-8 and TRBJ1-5, with D possibly being TRBD1 (5 bases). Germline V lookup: CDR1 SGHVS, CDR2 FQNEAQ. Trimming stripped 6 bases from V and 0 bases from J, with 9 bases between. The CDR3 is 14 residues long. The CDR3 here is CASSFTGSNQPQHF. The CDR3 DNA reads as TGTGCCAGCAGTTTCACAGGTAGCAATCAGCCCCAGCATTTT.

DNA for the CDR3: TGTGCCAGTAGTACTCTACAGGGGGCTCGCAATCAGCCCCAGCATTTT. Encoded protein: CASSTLQGARNQPQHF. The rearrangement uses TRBV19 and TRBJ1-5; 9 bases agree with TRBD1. The CDR3 has 16 amino acids. The V gene's germline CDR1 is LNHDA and CDR2 SQIVND (reference sequence). J gave up 2 bases and V 4 bases, and 6 bases lay outside the gene matches. Supplemented by reference TRBV19 and TRBJ1-5, the full variable domain reads DGGITQSPKYLFRKEGQNVTLSCEQNLNHDAMYWYRQDPGQGLRLIYYSQIVNDFQKGDIAEGYSVSREKKESFPLTVTSAQKNPTAFYLCASSTLQGARNQPQHFGDGTRLSIL.

This clone was picked up one time. The V call is TRBV11-2, the J call TRBJ1-1; D is unclear. Germline lookup yields CDR1 SGHAT and CDR2 FQNNGV. V lost 1 base and J lost 8, with 17 bases in between. This CDR3 comprises 15 residues. The CDR3 DNA follows: TGTGCCAGCAGCTTAGGGTCAATACAGACCTCAGAAGCTTTCTTT. It encodes CASSLGSIQTSEAFF.

J is TRBJ1-2 and V is TRBV10-3; TRBD1 agrees at 8 bases. The CDR3 runs 13 residues. J gave up 7 bases and V 4 bases, and 5 bases lay outside the gene matches. Germline V lookup: CDR1 ENHRY, CDR2 SYGVKD. The CDR3 DNA sequence: TGTGCCATCAGTGGACAGGGGAATGGTGGCTACACCTTC. Translation gives CAISGQGNGGYTF.

The chain joins TRBV27 to TRBJ1-6, with 9 bases matching TRBD1. Germline values: CDR1 MNHEY, CDR2 SMNVEV (reference sequence). The CDR3 spans 15 residues. V gave up 6 bases and J gave up 7 bases; unmatched junction bases: 7. The CDR3 DNA is TGTGCCAGCAGCCCGACCGGGACAGGGAATTCACCCCTCCACTTT. Amino acids: CASSPTGTGNSPLHF.

This clone was picked up a small number of times. CDR3 DNA: TGTGCCAGCGGGGGGGCCTTGCGACCCGGGGAGCTGTTTTTT. This encodes CASGGALRPGELFF. The chain uses TRBV2 and TRBJ2-2; tentatively, D is TRBD2 (7 bases). CDR3 length: 14 amino acids. Looked up from germline, CDR1 is SNHLY and CDR2 is FYNNEI. V gave up 8 bases and J gave up 6 bases, with 16 bases separating them.